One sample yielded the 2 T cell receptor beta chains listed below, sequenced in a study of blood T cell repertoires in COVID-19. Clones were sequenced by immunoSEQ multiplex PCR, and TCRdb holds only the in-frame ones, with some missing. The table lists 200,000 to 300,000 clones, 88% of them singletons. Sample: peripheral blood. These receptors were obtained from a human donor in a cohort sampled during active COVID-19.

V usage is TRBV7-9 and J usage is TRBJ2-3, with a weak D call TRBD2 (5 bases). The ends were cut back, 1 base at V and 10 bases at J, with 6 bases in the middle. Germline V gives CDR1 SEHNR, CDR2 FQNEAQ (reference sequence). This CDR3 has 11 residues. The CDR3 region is CASSLGRAQYF. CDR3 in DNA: TGTGCCAGCAGCTTAGGGCGGGCGCAGTATTTT.

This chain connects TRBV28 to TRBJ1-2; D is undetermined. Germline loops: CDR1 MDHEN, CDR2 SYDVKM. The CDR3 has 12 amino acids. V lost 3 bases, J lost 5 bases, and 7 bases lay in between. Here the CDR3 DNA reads TGTGCCAGCAGTTTGTCAGTTTATGGCTACACCTTC. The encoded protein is CASSLSVYGYTF.